A single sample gave rise to the 20 T cell receptor beta chains below, sequenced in a study of beta chain features in type 1 diabetes. Since all of the isolated RNA was reverse transcribed, expressed TCRB transcripts were what got sequenced. TCRdb's table, derived via immunoSEQ multiplex PCR, lists solely in-frame clones and lacks some. The sample comprises 350,000 to 450,000 clones, approximately 16% of which are singletons, and around 0.02% rests with the top ten. Sequenced: naive CD4+ T cells from blood. These receptor sequences come from a woman aged 18-29 years in good health.

The chain has TRBV30 and TRBJ2-3; 11 nucleotides agree with TRBD2. The germline V gene has CDR1 GTSNPN and CDR2 SVGIG (reference sequence). There are 15 residues in the CDR3. With 4 bases clipped from V and 0 bases from J, the junction kept 3 bases outside the gene matches. The CDR3 sequence: CAWTRLAGSTDTQYF. The CDR3 DNA sequence: TGTGCCTGGACCCGACTAGCGGGAAGCACAGATACGCAGTATTTT.

This clone was counted only a few times. Other DNA sequences in this specimen translate into the identical CDR3. The gene calls are TRBV20-1 and TRBJ1-1; TRBD1 agrees at 8 bases. The V gene's germline CDR1 is DFQATT and CDR2 SNEGSKA (reference sequence). CDR3 length equals 11 residues. V lost 6 bases and J lost 5; bases outside the gene matches: 2. DNA for the CDR3: TGCAGTGCCAGGGGGCGAACTGAAGCTTTCTTT. Its protein is CSARGRTEAFF.

The chain recombines TRBV28 with TRBJ2-3, with D perhaps TRBD1 (5 bases). Germline CDR1 reads MDHEN; CDR2 reads SYDVKM. The ends were cut back, 5 bases at V and 3 bases at J, with 15 bases in the middle. This CDR3 contains 15 residues. CDR3 sequence reads: CASSPDKDITDTQYF. CDR3 DNA sequence: TGTGCCAGCAGTCCAGACAAGGACATTACAGATACGCAGTATTTT.

The chain is built from TRBV10-3 and TRBJ2-7; D possibly corresponds to TRBD1 (6 bases). V was pared by 6 bases and J by 3 bases, with 18 bases between. The germline CDR1 and CDR2 sequences are ENHRY and SYGVKD. The CDR3 covers 15 residues. The CDR3 nucleotides read TGTGCCATCAGCGAGGAACAGGGAAAACTCTACGAGCAGTACTTC. Translation gives CAISEEQGKLYEQYF.

The V call is TRBV4-2, the J call TRBJ2-2; 12 bases fit TRBD2. Per the germline V gene, CDR1 is LGHNA and CDR2 is YNFKEQ. With V trimmed by 0 bases and J by 3 bases, 5 bases remained unmatched. This CDR3 has 18 residues. CDR3 nucleotides: TGTGCCAGCAGCCAAGACCCGACTAGCGGGAGTGACACCGGGGAGCTGTTTTTT. As protein: CASSQDPTSGSDTGELFF.

This chain links TRBV28 with TRBJ2-2; TRBD1 might be the D (6 bases). CDR3 length equals 13 residues. The germline V gene encodes CDR1 MDHEN and CDR2 SYDVKM. V was cut by 11 bases and J by 7 bases, with 17 bases left in between. The CDR3 region has the DNA TGTGCCTGCACAGGGTTGAGCCGCGGGGAGCTGTTTTTT. Translated: CACTGLSRGELFF.

This clone was detected only a few times. V usage is TRBV4-2 and J usage is TRBJ2-5, with 8 positions matching TRBD1. The germline CDR1 and CDR2 sequences are LGHNA and YNFKEQ. V was pared by 0 bases and J by 4 bases, with 7 bases of the junction left unmatched. CDR3 length: 16 amino acids. For the CDR3, the DNA is TGTGCCAGCAGCCAAGATTTCGCAGGGGGCCGAGAGACCCAGTACTTC. Translating it yields CASSQDFAGGRETQYF.

The rearrangement links TRBV7-2 to TRBJ2-1, with a tentative D call TRBD2 (5 bases). The V end was cut by 3 bases, the J end by 4 bases, with 13 bases between. The germline CDR1 and CDR2 sequences are SGHTA and FQGNSA. This CDR3 has 15 amino acids. Here the CDR3 DNA reads TGTGCCAGCAGCTTTCCAACGGGATCGTACAATGAGCAGTTCTTC. Translation: CASSFPTGSYNEQFF.

This clone has a handful of counts. The chain has TRBV5-1 and TRBJ2-7; no clear D. The CDR3 totals 14 residues. Per the germline V gene, CDR1 is SGHRS and CDR2 is YFSETQ. V was shortened by 5 bases and J by 2 bases, with 14 bases between the two germline ends. The CDR3: CASSRPTTTYEQYF. In DNA, the CDR3 is TGCGCCAGCAGTAGGCCCACTACCACCTACGAGCAGTACTTC.

J is TRBJ2-7 and V is TRBV6-5; D gene ambiguous. Germline assignment: CDR1 MNHEY and CDR2 SVGAGI. Trimming shortened V by 0 bases and J by 0 bases, and 9 bases separated the two germline ends. The CDR3 totals 15 residues. The CDR3 DNA sequence: TGTGCCAGCAGTTACTCGAGTGGTACCTCCTACGAGCAGTACTTC. This gives the protein CASSYSSGTSYEQYF.

This clone was counted between two and nine times. The chain is built from TRBV30 and TRBJ2-7, with 13 bases aligning to TRBD2. V was clipped by 3 bases and J by 8 bases; unmatched bases: 10. Germline V gene lookup returns CDR1 GTSNPN and CDR2 SVGIG (reference sequence). The CDR3 is 15 amino acids. The CDR3 DNA is TGTGCCTGGAGCATCGGACTAGCGGGAGTGGAACAGCAGTACTTC. It codes for CAWSIGLAGVEQQYF.

This rearrangement joins TRBV30 to TRBJ2-1; 8 bases align to TRBD2. From germline, CDR1 is GTSNPN and CDR2 SVGIG (reference sequence). CDR3 length: 12 amino acids. V gave up 4 bases and J gave up 14 bases; unmatched junction bases: 10. CDR3 in DNA: TGTGCCTGGACGGGAGCGGGAGATCGTAAGTTCTTC. Translating it yields CAWTGAGDRKFF.

This sequence joins TRBV28 and TRBJ2-7, with 9 bases lining up with TRBD2. This CDR3 contains 15 residues. The V and J ends lost 6 bases and 7 bases, in that order; junction bases with no gene match: 13. Germline V gives CDR1 MDHEN, CDR2 SYDVKM. CDR3 protein: CASSEGGGRVGEQYF. In DNA form, the CDR3 reads TGTGCCAGCAGCGAAGGAGGCGGGAGGGTGGGAGAGCAGTACTTC.

The chain has TRBV9 and TRBJ2-3, with D perhaps matching TRBD1 (6 bases). V was pared by 4 bases and J by 4 bases, with 16 bases between. Per germline, CDR1 SGDLS and CDR2 YYNGEE. The CDR3 is 15 residues long. CDR3 nucleotides: TGTGCCAGCAGCACGGCCGGGTACAGGGCAGATACGCAGTATTTT. This encodes CASSTAGYRADTQYF.

This clone was found a few times. The chain is built from TRBV11-2 and TRBJ1-2; TRBD1 matches at 7 bases. Germline-derived CDR1 and CDR2 are SGHAT and FQNNGV. J gave up 4 bases and V 2 bases, and 13 bases lay outside the gene matches. This CDR3 comprises 17 residues. CDR3 in amino acids: CASSLRQGTGLGYGYTF. The CDR3 DNA follows: TGTGCCAGCAGCTTACGACAGGGAACAGGGCTGGGCTATGGCTACACCTTC. The full variable domain, its missing parts supplied by reference TRBV11-2 and TRBJ1-2, is EAGVAQSPRYKIIEKRQSVAFWCNPISGHATLYWYQQILGQGPKLLIQFQNNGVVDDSQLPKDRFSAERLKGVDSTLKIQPAKLEDSAVYLCASSLRQGTGLGYGYTFGSGTRLTVV.

This sequence joins TRBV2 and TRBJ1-1; no definite D call. Germline loops: CDR1 SNHLY, CDR2 FYNNEI. CDR3 length: 13 amino acids. V was shortened by 4 bases and J by 4 bases, with 10 bases between the two germline ends. The CDR3 region has the DNA TGTGCCAGCAGTGGAGACATAGGCACTGAAGCTTTCTTT. Translation gives CASSGDIGTEAFF.

This clone has a handful of counts. This chain links TRBV7-2 with TRBJ2-1, with 8 bases lining up with TRBD2. CDR1 is SGHTA, CDR2 FQGNSA, per germline. CDR3 length: 15 amino acids. Losses at the gene ends were 8 bases for V and 8 bases for J; bases not matched to a gene: 14. The chain's CDR3 is CASVGAGVRSYEQFF. The DNA for the CDR3 is TGTGCCAGCGTTGGAGCGGGAGTGAGGAGCTATGAGCAGTTCTTC.

This clone was seen only a few times. Other DNA variants within this sample encode the same CDR3. The chain joins TRBV7-9 to TRBJ1-1; weak D call: TRBD1 (5 bases). The CDR3 has 12 amino acids. Per germline, CDR1 SEHNR and CDR2 FQNEAQ (reference sequence). Trimming left V 2 bases short and J 5 bases short, with 6 bases between. The CDR3 loop is CASSLRGTEAFF. The CDR3 region has the DNA TGTGCCAGCAGCTTACGGGGGACTGAAGCTTTCTTT.

The chain uses TRBV7-2 and TRBJ1-2; D unresolved. The germline gives CDR1 SGHTA, CDR2 FQGNSA. The CDR3 has 15 amino acids. Trimming stripped 7 bases from V and 4 bases from J, with 19 bases between. CDR3: CASTPRREGSYGYTF. CDR3 bases: TGTGCCAGCACCCCCCGGCGGGAAGGTAGCTATGGCTACACCTTC.

This clone was observed a few times. The chain combines TRBV4-2 with TRBJ2-7, with D possibly being TRBD2 (6 bases). The CDR3 runs to 16 residues. CDR1 LGHNA and CDR2 YNFKEQ come from the germline V gene. V was pared by 1 base and J by 1 base, with 14 bases between. The CDR3 sequence is CASSQVPRERSYEQYF. CDR3 DNA: TGTGCCAGCAGCCAAGTTCCTCGGGAGCGATCCTACGAGCAGTACTTC.